The source of this TCR beta chain is a study of T cell responses to AZD1222 COVID-19 vaccine. Profiled with immunoSEQ multiplex PCR; TCRdb holds only in-frame clones, not every one. The sample consists of 95,000 to 130,000 clones, approximately 83% of them appearing once. Whole-study results and caveats: Females made up more of the donors, who were largely white British, and clonal diversity may have come out too low. Unmutated variant regions reportedly attract nearly half of all spike-specific TCRs. Regions 160-218 and 743-854 held dominance among vaccine-associated CD4 TCRs, which spanned spike.

On this clone: The target antigen is unknown.

Germline V gene data show CDR1 as MDHEN and CDR2 as SYDVKM. This CDR3 spans 15 amino acids. V was pared by 5 bases and J by 1 base, with 5 bases of the junction left unmatched. The V and J genes are TRBV28 and TRBJ1-1, with 9 positions matching TRBD1. This clonotype originated in an adult in good health. Source: peripheral blood, taken on day 0 of MenACWY control vaccination. The CDR3 DNA follows: TGTGCCAGCAGTGCCCCGGGACAGGGGAACACTGAAGCTTTCTTT. This translates into CASSAPGQGNTEAFF.